This is a list of T cell receptor beta chains from one sample in a study of cytomegalovirus exposure and HLA in healthy donors. Here immunoSEQ multiplex PCR was the method, and the copy in TCRdb shows in-frame clones only, minus some. The table shows roughly 98,000 clones, with approximately 70% occurring only once. Source material: PBMCs. The receptors here all came from a man aged 50 to 60 in good health and CMV-seronegative. CDR3s include the opening cysteine and the closing phenylalanine or tryptophan. D genes are given only for firm matches. Clone size, where shown, is once, few, many, or a class for clones that have expanded.

few	TRBV6-6	TRBJ1-2	14	TRBD1	TGTGCCAGCAGTTGGACAGGAAATGCCTATGGCTACACCTTC	CASSWTGNAYGYTF
-	TRBV5-6	TRBJ2-7	13	-	TGTGCCAGCGGCTTGGGGGTTGTGCGGGAGCAGTACTTC	CASGLGVVREQYF
-	TRBV11-1	TRBJ1-3	13	-	TGTGCCAGCAGCTTCCCGGGAGGAAACACCATATATTTT	CASSFPGGNTIYF
-	TRBV27	TRBJ2-7	14	TRBD1	TGTGCCAGCAGACCGGACAGGTCTACCTACGAGCAGTACTTC	CASRPDRSTYEQYF
few	TRBV19	TRBJ1-5	15	TRBD1	TGTGCCAGTAGTTCTAGGGGACAGGACCATCAGCCCCAGCATTTT	CASSSRGQDHQPQHF
-	TRBV6-1	TRBJ2-1	15	-	TGTGCCAGCAGCTGGTCGGGAGCGGGTCTAAATGAGCAGTTCTTC	CASSWSGAGLNEQFF
once	TRBV14	TRBJ1-1	15	TRBD1	TGTGCCAGCAGCCAAAGGACAGGCATGAACACTGAAGCTTTCTTT	CASSQRTGMNTEAFF
-	TRBV7-9	TRBJ2-7	14	-	TGTGCCAGCAGCCCAAGGACAGAGTTCTACGAGCAGTACTTC	CASSPRTEFYEQYF
-	TRBV2	TRBJ2-5	14	-	TGTGCCAGCAGTGAACGGGGGTCTCGGGAGACCCAGTACTTC	CASSERGSRETQYF
once	TRBV29-1	TRBJ2-2	14	-	TGCAGCGTTGACGGCTCCGGAGAGACCGGGGAGCTGTTTTTT	CSVDGSGETGELFF
-	TRBV21-1	TRBJ2-3	15	-	TGTGCCAGCAGCAAAGTTCCGAGGTGCACAGATACGCAGTATTTT	CASSKVPRCTDTQYF
-	TRBV18	TRBJ2-2	17	TRBD2	TGTGCCAGCTCCTTCGAGCGGGGAACGAGGAACACCGGGGAGCTGTTTTTT	CASSFERGTRNTGELFF
-	TRBV2	TRBJ2-1	17	TRBD2	TGTGCCAGCAGTCGGACTAGCGGGGGGGCCCCCTACAATGAGCAGTTCTTC	CASSRTSGGAPYNEQFF
-	TRBV15	TRBJ2-1	14	TRBD1	TGTGCCACGAGGCCGGGACAGGGGGTCAATGAGCAGTTCTTC	CATRPGQGVNEQFF
-	TRBV5-1	TRBJ2-7	15	-	TGCGCCAGCAGCTCGCCTATGACAGGAACCTACGAGCAGTACTTC	CASSSPMTGTYEQYF
once	TRBV7-6	TRBJ2-1	19	TRBD2	TGTGCCAGCAGTTTGCCAATGGGGACTAGCGGGAGTACGGACAATGAGCAGTTCTTC	CASSLPMGTSGSTDNEQFF
once	TRBV27	TRBJ2-1	15	TRBD2	TGTGCCAGCAGTTTATCCACTAGCGGGAGTGCTGAGCAGTTCTTC	CASSLSTSGSAEQFF
-	TRBV5-4	TRBJ1-3	17	-	TGTGCCAGCAGCCGCGGGGGGCAAGGTTTTTCTGGAAACACCATATATTTT	CASSRGGQGFSGNTIYF
-	TRBV7-6	TRBJ2-7	13	-	TGTGCCAGCAGCTTAGGGCGGGGCTCAGAGCAGTACTTC	CASSLGRGSEQYF
-	TRBV7-9	TRBJ2-7	14	-	TGTTCCAGCAGCTTTCACCTGGAGGCCTACGAGCAGTACTTC	CSSSFHLEAYEQYF
-	TRBV5-1	TRBJ2-7	14	TRBD1	TGCGCCAGCAGCTTCAGACAGGGATACTACGAGCAGTACTTC	CASSFRQGYYEQYF
few	TRBV10-3	TRBJ1-2	13	TRBD1	TGTGCCATCAGGCGGGACAGCGGCTATGGCTACACCTTC	CAIRRDSGYGYTF
-	TRBV2	TRBJ1-6	13	TRBD1	TGTGCCACTGGGGGACAGGAAAATTCACCCCTCCACTTT	CATGGQENSPLHF
once	TRBV29-1	TRBJ2-1	14	TRBD2	TGCAGCACTAGCGGGGGGGTCCGGTACAATGAGCAGTTCTTC	CSTSGGVRYNEQFF
-	TRBV11-2	TRBJ2-7	13	-	TGTGCCAGCAGCTTAGGATTGAGGAACGAGCAGTACTTC	CASSLGLRNEQYF
few	TRBV5-1	TRBJ1-6	13	-	TGCGCCAGCAGCTTGGGACAAAATTCACCCCTCCACTTT	CASSLGQNSPLHF
-	TRBV7-2	TRBJ2-7	17	TRBD1	TGTGCCAGCAGCTTAGTGGCCTCCAGGGGGAGATCCCACGAGCAGTACTTC	CASSLVASRGRSHEQYF
-	TRBV28	TRBJ1-4	12	-	TGTGCCAGCAACCTTCAGGGTGAAAAACTGTTTTTT	CASNLQGEKLFF